The following is a T cell receptor (beta chain) sequence with its context. The antigen is not known. CD4+ cell separation produced CD45RA+ naive and CD45RA-negative memory subsets. This sample is part of a study of shared clonotypes between healthy human individuals. Study findings and constraints: Sharing across four donors was seen in 4% to 6.5% of naive CD4 clonotypes. It was anticipated that sequencing depth would influence how many clonotypes donors shared.

Germline V gene lookup returns CDR1 MNHEY and CDR2 SVGAGI. CDR3 length equals 13 residues. The V segment lost 6 bases and the J segment 4 bases; nucleotides outside the gene matches: 5. Libraries were prepared by immunoSEQ multiplex PCR; TCRdb keeps only in-frame clonotypes and omits some of them. The data contain 180,000 or so clones, about 93% of them singletons. The sequenced sample consisted of naive CD4+ T cells sorted from blood. Stated subset: CD45RA+ positively selected. V is TRBV6-5 and J is TRBJ2-7; 8 nucleotides line up with TRBD1. The clonotype comes from a woman under 40 in good health. CDR3 in amino acids: CASSKTGAYEQYF. The CDR3 region has the DNA TGTGCCAGCAGCAAGACAGGGGCGTACGAGCAGTACTTC.